At least ten counts were recorded for the clone carrying this T cell receptor beta chain. Its antigen remains unknown. As for time point: newly diagnosed GD, antithyroid drugs for less than 3 months. RNA isolated from PBMCs was used to make the TCR library. This sample stems from a study of regulatory T cells in long-lasting Graves disease. The CDR3 consists of 14 residues. Trimming stripped 7 bases from V and 0 bases from J, with 13 bases between. Germline CDR1 is SGHAT and CDR2 is FQNNGV. General observations from the study: Newly diagnosed disease favored TRBV20-1 and TRBJ2-1 over persistent disease.

Through Arm-PCR of CDR3 regions and iRepertoire HTBI primers, TCR beta libraries were built. TCRdb independently ran MiXCR on the multiplex PCR reads; one entry per CDR3 protein. This table has hundreds of thousands of distinct CDR3 sequences, about 18% appearing once. This rearrangement joins TRBV11-2 to TRBJ2-7; D not certain. This TCR came from a female donor with Graves disease. The sample consisted of peripheral blood mononuclear cells (PBMCs), taken at new diagnosis, from a patient treated with antithyroid drugs. CDR3 DNA: TGTGCCAGCACCATGACGGCTAGCTCCTACGAGCAGTACTTC. Protein product: CASTMTASSYEQYF.